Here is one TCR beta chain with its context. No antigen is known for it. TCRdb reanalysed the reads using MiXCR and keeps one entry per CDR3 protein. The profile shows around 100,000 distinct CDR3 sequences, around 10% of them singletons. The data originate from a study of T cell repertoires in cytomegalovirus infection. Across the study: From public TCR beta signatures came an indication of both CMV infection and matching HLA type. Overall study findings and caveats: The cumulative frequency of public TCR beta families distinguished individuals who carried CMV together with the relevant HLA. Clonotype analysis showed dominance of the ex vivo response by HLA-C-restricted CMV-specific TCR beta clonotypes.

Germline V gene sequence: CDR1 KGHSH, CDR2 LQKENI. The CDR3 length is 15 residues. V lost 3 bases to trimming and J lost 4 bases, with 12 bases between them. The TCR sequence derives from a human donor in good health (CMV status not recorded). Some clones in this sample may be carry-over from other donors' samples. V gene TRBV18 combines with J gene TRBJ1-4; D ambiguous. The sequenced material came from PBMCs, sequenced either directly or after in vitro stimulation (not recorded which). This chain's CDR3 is CASSPGGRVNEKLFF. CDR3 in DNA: TGTGCCAGCTCACCCGGCGGACGGGTTAATGAAAAACTGTTTTTT.